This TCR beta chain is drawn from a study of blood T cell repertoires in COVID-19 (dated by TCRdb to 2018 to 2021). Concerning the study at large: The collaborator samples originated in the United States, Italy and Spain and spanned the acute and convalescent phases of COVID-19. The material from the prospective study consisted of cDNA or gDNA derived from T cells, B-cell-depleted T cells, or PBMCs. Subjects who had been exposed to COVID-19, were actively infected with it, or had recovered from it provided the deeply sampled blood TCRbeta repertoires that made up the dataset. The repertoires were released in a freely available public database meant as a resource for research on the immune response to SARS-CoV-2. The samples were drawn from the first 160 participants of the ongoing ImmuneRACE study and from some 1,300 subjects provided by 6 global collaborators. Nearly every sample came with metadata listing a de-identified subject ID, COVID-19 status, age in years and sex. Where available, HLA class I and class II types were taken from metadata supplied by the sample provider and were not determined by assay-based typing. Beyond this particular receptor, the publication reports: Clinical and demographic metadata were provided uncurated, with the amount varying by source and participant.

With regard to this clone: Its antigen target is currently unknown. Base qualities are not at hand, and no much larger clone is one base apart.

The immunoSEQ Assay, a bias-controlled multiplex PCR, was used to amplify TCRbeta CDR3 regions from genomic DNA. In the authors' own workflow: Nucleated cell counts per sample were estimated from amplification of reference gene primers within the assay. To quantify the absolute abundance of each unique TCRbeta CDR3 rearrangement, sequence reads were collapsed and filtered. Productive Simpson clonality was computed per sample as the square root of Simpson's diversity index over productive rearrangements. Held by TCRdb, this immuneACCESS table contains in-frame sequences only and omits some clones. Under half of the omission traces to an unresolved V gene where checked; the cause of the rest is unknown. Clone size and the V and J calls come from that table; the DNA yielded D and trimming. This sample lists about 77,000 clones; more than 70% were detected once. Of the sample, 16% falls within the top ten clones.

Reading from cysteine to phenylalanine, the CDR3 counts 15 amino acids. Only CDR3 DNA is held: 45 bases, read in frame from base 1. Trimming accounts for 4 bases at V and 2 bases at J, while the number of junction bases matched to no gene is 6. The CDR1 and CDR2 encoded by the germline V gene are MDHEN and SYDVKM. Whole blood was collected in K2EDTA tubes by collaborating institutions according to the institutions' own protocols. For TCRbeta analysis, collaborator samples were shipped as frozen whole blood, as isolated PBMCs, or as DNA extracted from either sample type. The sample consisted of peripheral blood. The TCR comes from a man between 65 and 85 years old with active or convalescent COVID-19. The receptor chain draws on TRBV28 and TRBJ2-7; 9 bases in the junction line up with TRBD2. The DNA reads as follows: TGTGCCAGCAGTTCCCGACTAGCGGTAACCTACGAGCAGTACTTC. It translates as CASSSRLAVTYEQYF.